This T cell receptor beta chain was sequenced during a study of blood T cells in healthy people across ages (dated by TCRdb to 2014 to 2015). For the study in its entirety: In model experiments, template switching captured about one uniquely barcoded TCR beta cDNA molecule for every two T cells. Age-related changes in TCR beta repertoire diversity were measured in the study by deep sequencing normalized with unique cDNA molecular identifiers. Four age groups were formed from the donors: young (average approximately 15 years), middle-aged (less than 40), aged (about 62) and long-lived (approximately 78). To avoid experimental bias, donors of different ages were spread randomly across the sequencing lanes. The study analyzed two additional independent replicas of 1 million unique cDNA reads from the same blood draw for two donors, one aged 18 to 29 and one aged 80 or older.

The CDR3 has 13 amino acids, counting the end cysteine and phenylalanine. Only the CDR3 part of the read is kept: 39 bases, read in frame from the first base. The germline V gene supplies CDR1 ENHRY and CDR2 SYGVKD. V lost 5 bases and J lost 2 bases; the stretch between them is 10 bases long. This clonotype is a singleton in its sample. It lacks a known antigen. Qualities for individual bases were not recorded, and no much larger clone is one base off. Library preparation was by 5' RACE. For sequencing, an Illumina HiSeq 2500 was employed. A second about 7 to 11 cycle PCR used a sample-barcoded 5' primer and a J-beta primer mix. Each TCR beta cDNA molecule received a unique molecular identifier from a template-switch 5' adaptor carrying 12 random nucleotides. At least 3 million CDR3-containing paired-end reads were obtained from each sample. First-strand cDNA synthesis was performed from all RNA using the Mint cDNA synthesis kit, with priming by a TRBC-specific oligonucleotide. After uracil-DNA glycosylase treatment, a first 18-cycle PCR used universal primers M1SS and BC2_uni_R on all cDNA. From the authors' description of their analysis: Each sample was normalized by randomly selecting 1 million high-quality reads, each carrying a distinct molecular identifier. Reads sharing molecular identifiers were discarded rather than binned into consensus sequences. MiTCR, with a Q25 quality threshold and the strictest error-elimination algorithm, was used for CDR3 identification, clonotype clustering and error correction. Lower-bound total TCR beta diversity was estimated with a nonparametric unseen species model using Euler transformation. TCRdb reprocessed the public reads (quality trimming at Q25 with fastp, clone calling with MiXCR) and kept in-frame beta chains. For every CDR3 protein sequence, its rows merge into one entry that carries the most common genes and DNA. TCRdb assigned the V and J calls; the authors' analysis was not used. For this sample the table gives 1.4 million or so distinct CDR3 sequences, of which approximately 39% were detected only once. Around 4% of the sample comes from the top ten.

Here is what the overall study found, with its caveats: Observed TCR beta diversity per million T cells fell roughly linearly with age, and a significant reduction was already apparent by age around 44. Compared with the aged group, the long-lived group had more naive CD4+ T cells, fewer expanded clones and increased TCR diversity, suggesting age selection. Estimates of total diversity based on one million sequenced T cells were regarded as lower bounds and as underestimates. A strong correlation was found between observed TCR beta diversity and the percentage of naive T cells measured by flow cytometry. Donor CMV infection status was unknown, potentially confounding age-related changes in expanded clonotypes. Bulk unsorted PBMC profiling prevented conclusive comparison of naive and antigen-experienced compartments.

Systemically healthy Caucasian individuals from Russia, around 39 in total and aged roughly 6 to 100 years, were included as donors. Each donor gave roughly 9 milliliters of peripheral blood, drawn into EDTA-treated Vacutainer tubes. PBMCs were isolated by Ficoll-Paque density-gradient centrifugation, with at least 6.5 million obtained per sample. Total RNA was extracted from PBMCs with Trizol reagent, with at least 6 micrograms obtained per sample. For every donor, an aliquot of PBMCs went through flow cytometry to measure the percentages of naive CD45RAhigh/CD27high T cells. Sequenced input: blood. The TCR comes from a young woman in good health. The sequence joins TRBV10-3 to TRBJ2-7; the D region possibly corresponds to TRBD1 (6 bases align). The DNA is TGTGCCATCAGTTTTGACAGGACCTACGAGCAGTACTTC. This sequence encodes CAISFDRTYEQYF.